These 12 T cell receptor delta chains originate from one sample sequenced in a study of γδ T cells in repeated Plasmodium falciparum infection. TCRdb fed the multiplex PCR reads to CATT. Of roughly 90,000 delta-chain clones detected, less than 1% appear once; the ten largest clones hold just under 10%. Gammadelta T cells were flow-sorted from PBMC into Vgamma9/Vdelta2+ and Vdelta2-negative populations for bulk analysis. The specimen sequenced was gamma-delta T cells from blood. The source is a pool of human donors (malaria-infected and uninfected, not separated).

This clone was seen a few times. TCRdb shows a much larger clone's protein in place of this DNA's translation, and the two differ at residue 3, likely through a read error; the protein shown is translated from the DNA. The chain carries TRDV2 and TRDJ1, with a tentative D call TRDD3 (6 bases). As TCRdb names no J gene, one was assigned here on the basis of a DNA match to germline. Germline V CDR1 and CDR2: GEAIGNYY, EKD. The CDR3 spans 16 residues. The CDR3 sequence is CAGDTDAGGPTDKLIF. The DNA for the CDR3 is TGTGCCGGTGACACCGACGCAGGGGGACCCACCGATAAACTCATCTTT.

This clone appeared a few times. The TCRdb protein, from a much larger clone, departs from this DNA's translation at residue 10, likely by read error; the protein shown derives from the DNA. The J gene has no call, while the V gene is TRDV2; TRDD3 is the table's D call and was not checked against the DNA. This CDR3 has 21 residues. Germline V gene sequence: CDR1 GEAIGNYY, CDR2 EKD. CDR3 coding DNA: TGTGCCTGTGACACCGACAACTGGGGGGTACGCGTCTTACCAATCACACCCCCTCGGATCTTT. Amino acid sequence: CACDTDNWGVRVLPITPPRIF.

As concerns this clone: A read error is likely here: a far larger clone is one base away. Other DNA sequences within the sample encode an identical CDR3. The J gene is TRDJ1, the V gene TRDV2; the D gene is possibly TRDD1 (5 bases). TCRdb carries no J gene annotation; the J gene was assigned here by matching the DNA with germline. This CDR3 region has 14 residues. Trimming pared 0 bases from V and 2 bases from J, leaving 9 bases between. Germline V CDR1 and CDR2: GEAIGNYY, EKD. Here the CDR3 DNA reads TGTGCCTGTGACACCGTCGGAAATACCGATAAACTCATCTTT. This codes for CACDTVGNTDKLIF.

This clone was found many times. The amino acid sequence in TCRdb belongs to a much larger clone and departs from this DNA's translation at residue 13, likely a sequencing read error; the sequence shown is translated from the DNA. The V and J genes are TRDV2 and TRDJ1; TRDD3 matches at 8 bases. The V gene's germline CDR1 is GEAIGNYY and CDR2 EKD. V trimming: 0 bases; J trimming: 3 bases; junction bases outside the gene matches: 14. The CDR3 spans 18 residues. Here the CDR3 reads CACDTVSRLGGGADKLIF. The CDR3 DNA follows: TGTGCCTGTGACACCGTTTCCCGACTGGGGGGGGGCGCCGATAAACTCATCTTT.

Details on this clone: A read error likely explains why the TCRdb protein, taken from a much larger clone, differs from this DNA's translation at residue 6; the protein shown is translated from the DNA. This rearrangement joins TRDV1 to TRDJ1; 7 bases match TRDD3. Per the germline V gene, CDR1 is TSWWSYY and CDR2 is QGS. The J segment lost 0 bases and the V segment lost 2 bases, leaving 15 bases of the junction unmatched. The CDR3 has 19 residues. The CDR3 sequence: CALGEASGGSPPHTDKLIF. The CDR3 DNA sequence: TGTGCTCTTGGGGAAGCCTCCGGGGGATCCCCTCCACACACCGATAAACTCATCTTT.

Worth noting for this clone: TCRdb's listed protein matches a much larger clone and diverges from this DNA's translation at residue 20, likely through a read error; the protein shown comes from the DNA. CDR3 amino acids: CALGDQAFLGYWGIRWTAQPFF. The DNA for the CDR3 is TGTGCTCTTGGGGATCAAGCCTTCCTTGGGTACTGGGGGATACGTTGGACAGCACAACCCTTCTTT. The V gene was identified as TRDV1, while no J gene was called; TRDD3 is taken as the D call from the table, unchecked against the DNA. This CDR3 is 22 amino acids long. Germline V gene sequence: CDR1 TSWWSYY, CDR2 QGS.

This clone was seen more than once but under ten times. TCRdb's entry gives the protein of a much larger clone, which mismatches this DNA's translation at residue 3, likely from a read error; the protein reported here is translated from the DNA. The chain employs TRDV1 and TRDJ1, with D possibly called TRDD2 or TRDD3 (6 bases each). This CDR3 has 25 amino acids. CDR1 TSWWSYY and CDR2 QGS come from the germline V gene. The CDR3 here is CAHGERVGTYLLGGPTTLLGLKLIF. The CDR3 DNA is TGTGCTCATGGGGAACGGGTCGGGACCTACCTTTTAGGAGGTCCTACTACCCTACTGGGACTTAAACTCATCTTT.

This clone occurred a few times. A read error is the likely source, as a far larger clone sits one nucleotide away. Different DNA sequences within this sample yield the same CDR3. The chain uses TRDV1 and TRDJ1; TRDD3 aligns across 11 bases. Germline values: CDR1 TSWWSYY, CDR2 QGS. There are 21 residues in the CDR3. The CDR3 protein is CALGEQAFNWLLGDTTDKLIF. The CDR3, as DNA: TGTGCTCTTGGGGAACAGGCTTTCAATTGGCTGCTGGGGGATACAACCGATAAACTCATCTTC.

In its sample, this clone was seen a few times. This DNA's translation differs at residue 11 from TCRdb's protein, which comes from a much larger clone; a read error is likely, and the protein shown is translated from the DNA. V and J are TRDV1 and TRDJ1; 7 positions match TRDD3. J was trimmed by 7 bases and V by 5 bases; bases with no gene match: 13. Germline assignment: CDR1 TSWWSYY and CDR2 QGS. The CDR3 has 15 residues. The CDR3 DNA is TGTGCTCTTGGGTCCACTTACCCGCTGGGGGGTAAACTCATCTTT. It is translated as CALGSTYPLGGKLIF.

A few counts support this clone. A read error likely explains this, since a far larger clone differs by one base. Additional DNA sequences in this sample encode the identical CDR3. This rearrangement joins TRDV1 to TRDJ1; possibly TRDD2 or TRDD3 for D (5 bases each). The J gene comes from matching the DNA to germline here; TCRdb lacks it. Per the germline V gene, CDR1 is TSWWSYY and CDR2 is QGS. The CDR3 contains 15 residues. The CDR3 region has the DNA TGTGCTCTCGGGGAACTCCTAGTAGTCCAGGGAAAACTCATCTTT. Its protein product is CALGELLVVQGKLIF.

With regard to this clone: The likely explanation is a read error, given a far larger clone one base away. Other DNA sequences in the sample encode the same CDR3. V usage is TRDV2 and J usage is TRDJ1; 8 positions agree with TRDD3. TCRdb is silent on the J gene; assignment here came from matching the DNA to germline. Germline loops: CDR1 GEAIGNYY, CDR2 EKD. This CDR3 is 20 amino acids long. The CDR3 here is CACDTYDEELGERYTDKLIF. CDR3 DNA sequence: TGCGCCTGTGACACCTATGATGAGGAGCTGGGGGAGAGGTACACCGATAAACTCATCTTT.

Points on this clone: A read error is the likely source, as a far larger clone sits one nucleotide away. The sample has other DNA sequences that encode this CDR3 too. The CDR3 protein is CACDTVGSRYTDKLIF. The CDR3 DNA reads TGTGCCTGCGACACCGTGGGGTCCCGGTACACCGATAAACTCATCTTT. V gene TRDV2 combines with J gene TRDJ1; a weak D match, TRDD3 (5 bases). The J gene, absent from TCRdb, was called here by matching the DNA to germline. This CDR3 contains 16 residues. Germline-derived CDR1 and CDR2 are GEAIGNYY and EKD.